Described below is a single T cell receptor (beta chain) sequence and its context. The target antigen is unknown. The data stem from a study of PD-L1 blockade in urothelial cancer. The CDR3 is 13 residues long. Germline CDR1 is SGHVS and CDR2 is FQNEAQ. V lost 1 base to trimming and J lost 6 bases, with 10 bases between them. The time point was: peripheral blood 6 weeks after treatment start. Sequenced by immunoSEQ multiplex PCR; TCRdb stores in-frame clones only, minus some. The data contain 25,000 to 30,000 clones, 75% to 85% of them singletons. Study-wide results and limits: Survival was better when pretreatment blood TCR clonality fell below the median.

This TCR came from a man in his 70s with urothelial cancer. V is TRBV7-8 and J is TRBJ2-7, with D perhaps TRBD1 (6 bases). The sequencing here drew on PBMCs, taken around atezolizumab (anti-PD-L1) treatment. The CDR3 is CASSLGGPGEQYF. DNA for the CDR3: TGTGCCAGCAGCTTAGGGGGGCCGGGCGAGCAGTACTTC.